This T cell receptor beta chain was recorded in a study of vaccination and CD4 T cells after COVID-19. Sequencing of cultured CD4+ T cell DNA used the Oncomine TCR Beta short-read assay. TCRdb used MiXCR to reprocess the PCR reads, holding one entry per CDR3 protein. The sample has about 20,000 distinct CDR3 sequences; over 25% are singletons. Treatment noted: roughly 10-day PBMC culture with coronavirus spike peptide pools or control peptides (ViraFEST assay). This clonotype was counted between two and nine times. No antigen is known for it. The CDR3 is 15 residues long. Per the germline V gene, CDR1 is MNHEY and CDR2 is SVGAGI. Trimming left V 0 bases short and J 8 bases short, with 14 bases between.

This receptor was identified in a human donor with COVID-19. V gene TRBV6-5 combines with J gene TRBJ2-1, with D possibly called TRBD1 or TRBD2 (6 bases each). Sequencing was performed on cultured CD4+ T cells from blood. DNA for the CDR3: TGTGCCAGCAGTTACTCGTACGGGGGCGGCGATGAGCAGTTCTTC. Translating gives CASSYSYGGGDEQFF.